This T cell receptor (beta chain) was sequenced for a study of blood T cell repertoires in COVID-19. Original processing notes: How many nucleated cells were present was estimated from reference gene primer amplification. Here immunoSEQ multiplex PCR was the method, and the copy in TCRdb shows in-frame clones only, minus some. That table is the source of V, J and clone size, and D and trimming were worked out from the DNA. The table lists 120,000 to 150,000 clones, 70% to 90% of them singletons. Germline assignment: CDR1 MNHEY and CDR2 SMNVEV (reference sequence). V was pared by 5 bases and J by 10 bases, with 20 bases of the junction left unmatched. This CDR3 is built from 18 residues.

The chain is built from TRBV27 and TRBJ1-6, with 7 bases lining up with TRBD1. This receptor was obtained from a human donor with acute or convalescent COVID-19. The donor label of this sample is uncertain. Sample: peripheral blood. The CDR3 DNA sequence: TGTGCCAGCAGTCCCTCCCGGGCAGGGGGAATCTCTGGGTCACCCCTCCACTTT. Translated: CASSPSRAGGISGSPLHF.